The rows below give T cell receptor beta chains drawn from one sample of a study of CD8+CD57+ T cells in acquired aplastic anemia. TCRdb ran MiXCR on the reads and lists one entry per CDR3 protein. The profile covers around 150,000 distinct CDR3 sequences, with 40% to 45% appearing a single time and over 6.5% taken by the ten largest. The sample taken for sequencing was sorted CD4+, CD8+, or CD8+CD57+ T cells (not recorded which) from PBMCs. These receptors came from a human donor in good health, serving as a control. Each CDR3 is given with its conserved first and last residue. The D gene is left open where the match is weak. Some rows have no size entry. The others give once, few or many, or a class for an expanded clone.

J	V	D	length	size	CDR3	DNA
TRBJ1-2	TRBV20-1	TRBD1	15	NA	CSASDRQGVDYGYTF	TGCAGTGCTAGTGATCGACAGGGGGTAGATTACGGCTACACCTTC
TRBJ1-2	TRBV7-9	NA	12	once	CASSLGPYGYTF	TGTGCCAGCAGCTTAGGACCCTATGGCTACACCTTC
TRBJ2-4	TRBV11-2	TRBD2	12	few	CASSLDAGGQYF	TGTGCCAGCAGCTTAGACGCGGGAGGTCAGTACTTC
TRBJ1-6	TRBV4-1	NA	14	many	CASSPSGYNSPLHF	TGTGCCAGCAGCCCCTCGGGCTATAATTCACCCCTCCACTTT
TRBJ1-6	TRBV18	NA	16	many	CASSPGQGSMNSPLHF	TGTGCCAGCTCACCAGGGCAGGGTAGTATGAATTCACCCCTCCACTTT
TRBJ2-1	TRBV5-1	TRBD2	15	many	CASSLSAGLNNEQFF	TGCGCCAGCAGCTTATCAGCGGGATTGAACAATGAGCAGTTCTTC
TRBJ1-5	TRBV2	NA	13	many	CASSVREAQPQHF	TGTGCCAGCAGTGTTCGGGAAGCCCAGCCCCAGCATTTT
TRBJ2-7	TRBV10-1	NA	14	NA	CASSEREGPYEQYF	TGCGCCAGCAGTGAAAGGGAAGGTCCCTACGAGCAGTACTTC
TRBJ2-7	TRBV5-1	NA	15	many	CASSLAQGNYYEQYF	TGCGCCAGCAGCTTGGCGCAGGGGAATTACTACGAGCAGTACTTC
TRBJ2-1	TRBV2	TRBD2	15	once	CASSVTSGGNNEQFF	TGTGCCAGCAGTGTCACTAGCGGGGGGAACAATGAGCAGTTCTTC
TRBJ1-1	TRBV19	NA	14	NA	CASTFSGVNTEAFF	TGTGCCAGTACCTTCTCAGGGGTGAACACTGAAGCTTTCTTT
TRBJ2-7	TRBV29-1	TRBD1	12	few	CSVRTGGYEQYF	TGCAGCGTACGGACAGGGGGCTACGAGCAGTACTTC
TRBJ1-5	TRBV15	NA	13	once	CATSSGQQGAQHF	TGTGCCACCAGCTCCGGACAGCAGGGAGCCCAGCATTTT
TRBJ2-5	TRBV9	NA	14	many	CASSVETRAETQYF	TGTGCCAGCAGCGTAGAAACCCGTGCGGAGACCCAGTACTTC
TRBJ2-3	TRBV9	NA	15	NA	CASSVAGEVPDTQYF	TGTGCCAGCAGCGTAGCAGGGGAGGTTCCAGATACGCAGTATTTT
TRBJ2-5	TRBV12-3/TRBV12-4	TRBD1	17	many	CASSLGGTGPGLGTQYF	TGTGCCAGCAGTTTAGGGGGGACAGGACCGGGGTTAGGAACCCAGTACTTC
TRBJ1-1	TRBV24-1	NA	14	NA	CATCRDRRNTEAFF	TGTGCCACTTGTCGAGACCGGAGGAACACTGAAGCTTTCTTT
TRBJ1-5	TRBV3-1	NA	13	many	CASSKDSYQPQHF	TGTGCCAGCAGCAAGGACAGCTATCAGCCCCAGCATTTT
TRBJ2-1	TRBV24-1	NA	12	NA	CATSDPLKEQFF	TGTGCCACCAGTGACCCCTTGAAGGAGCAGTTCTTC